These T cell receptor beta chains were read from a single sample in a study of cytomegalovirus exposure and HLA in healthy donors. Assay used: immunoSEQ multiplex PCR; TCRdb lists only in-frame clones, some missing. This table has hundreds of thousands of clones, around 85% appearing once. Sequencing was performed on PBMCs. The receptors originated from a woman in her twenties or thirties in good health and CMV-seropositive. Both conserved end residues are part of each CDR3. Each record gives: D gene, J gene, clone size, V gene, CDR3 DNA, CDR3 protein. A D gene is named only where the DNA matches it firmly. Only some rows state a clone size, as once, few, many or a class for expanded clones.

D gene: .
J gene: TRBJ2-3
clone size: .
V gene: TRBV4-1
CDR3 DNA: TGCGCCAGCAGCAAGATAGCGGTAAGCACAGATACGCAGTATTTT
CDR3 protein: CASSKIAVSTDTQYF

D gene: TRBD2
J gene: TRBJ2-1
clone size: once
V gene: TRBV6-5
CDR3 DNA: TGTGCCAGCAGTCCATGGACTAGCGGACCCAATGAGCAGTTCTTC
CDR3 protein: CASSPWTSGPNEQFF

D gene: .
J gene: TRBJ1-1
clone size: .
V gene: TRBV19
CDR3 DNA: TGTGCCAGTAGTAAGAGTTGGACAAACACTGAAGCTTTCTTT
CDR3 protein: CASSKSWTNTEAFF

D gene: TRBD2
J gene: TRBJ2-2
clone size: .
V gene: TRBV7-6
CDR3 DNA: TGTGCCAGCAGGAATCTAGCGGGAGGCCGGGGCGGGGAGCTGTTTTTT
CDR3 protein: CASRNLAGGRGGELFF

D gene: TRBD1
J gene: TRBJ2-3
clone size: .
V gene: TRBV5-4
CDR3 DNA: TGTGCCAGCAGCTCTCCGGACAGGGGCACAGATACGCAGTATTTT
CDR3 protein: CASSSPDRGTDTQYF

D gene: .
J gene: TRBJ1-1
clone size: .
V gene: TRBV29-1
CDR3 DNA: TGCAGCGTCGGCCCCAGGGGTTCGGACACTGAAGCTTTCTTT
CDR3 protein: CSVGPRGSDTEAFF

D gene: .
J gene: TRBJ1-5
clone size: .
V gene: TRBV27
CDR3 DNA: TGTGCCAGCAGTGAGTCGGGACACGGGTTTCGGCAGCCCCAGCATTTT
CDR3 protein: CASSESGHGFRQPQHF

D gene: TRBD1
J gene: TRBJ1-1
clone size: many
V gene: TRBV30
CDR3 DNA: TGTGCCTGGAGTAGGGGGACAGGGGGCAAGAACACTGAAGCTTTCTTT
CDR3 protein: CAWSRGTGGKNTEAFF

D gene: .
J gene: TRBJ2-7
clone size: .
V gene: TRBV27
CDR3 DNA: TGTGCCAGCAGTTCGGACAGCTCCTACGAGCAGTACTTC
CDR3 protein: CASSSDSSYEQYF

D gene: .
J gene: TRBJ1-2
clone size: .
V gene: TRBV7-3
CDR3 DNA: TGTGCCAGCAGCCCGTCGTCGGGGGTGTATGGCTACACCTTC
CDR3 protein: CASSPSSGVYGYTF

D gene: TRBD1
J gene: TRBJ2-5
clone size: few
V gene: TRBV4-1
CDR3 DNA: TGCGCCAGCAGCCGGGACAGGGGGAAGGAGACCCAGTACTTC
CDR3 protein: CASSRDRGKETQYF

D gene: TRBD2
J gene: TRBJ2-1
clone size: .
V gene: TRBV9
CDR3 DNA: TGTGCCAGCAGCTTCGGGACGGGGGGTTCGAATGAGCAGTTCTTC
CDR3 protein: CASSFGTGGSNEQFF

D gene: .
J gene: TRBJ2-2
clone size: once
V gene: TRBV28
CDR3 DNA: TGTGCCAGCACACAGGGGAGGACCGGGGAGCTGTTTTTT
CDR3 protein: CASTQGRTGELFF

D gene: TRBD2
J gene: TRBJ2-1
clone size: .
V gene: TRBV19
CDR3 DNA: TGTGCCAGTAGTCCCGGGACTAGCGGTCACAATGAGCAGTTCTTC
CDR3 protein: CASSPGTSGHNEQFF

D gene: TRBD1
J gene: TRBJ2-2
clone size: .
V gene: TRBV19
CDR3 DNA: TGTGCCAGTAGTATCTCAGCCGGGACAGGGGGCTCCGGGGAGCTGTTTTTT
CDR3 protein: CASSISAGTGGSGELFF

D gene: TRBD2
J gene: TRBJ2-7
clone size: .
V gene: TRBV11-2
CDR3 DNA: TGTGCCAGCAGCCCAATAACTAGCGGGAGATCCTACGAGCAGTACTTC
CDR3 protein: CASSPITSGRSYEQYF

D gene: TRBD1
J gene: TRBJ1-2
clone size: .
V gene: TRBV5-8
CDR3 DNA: TGTGCCAGCGAGGGACAGAGAACCTTCTATGGCTACACCTTC
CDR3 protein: CASEGQRTFYGYTF

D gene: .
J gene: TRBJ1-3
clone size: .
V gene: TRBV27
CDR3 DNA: TGTGCCAGCAGTCCGACTCCGAGCTCTGGAAACACCATATATTTT
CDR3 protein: CASSPTPSSGNTIYF

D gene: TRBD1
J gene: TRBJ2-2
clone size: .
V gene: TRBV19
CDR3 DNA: TGTGCCAGTAGTATCCCTGGACAGGGGTATCCGGGGGAGCTGTTTTTT
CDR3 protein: CASSIPGQGYPGELFF

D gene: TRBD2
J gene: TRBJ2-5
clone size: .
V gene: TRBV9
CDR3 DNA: TGTGCCAGCAGCGTAGGCACTAGCGGGAGGACGGAGACCCAGTACTTC
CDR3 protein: CASSVGTSGRTETQYF

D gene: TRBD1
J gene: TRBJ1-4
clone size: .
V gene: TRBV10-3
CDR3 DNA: TGTGCCATCAGTGCCGAACGGGGACAGGGATGGGAAAAACTGTTTTTT
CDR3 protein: CAISAERGQGWEKLFF

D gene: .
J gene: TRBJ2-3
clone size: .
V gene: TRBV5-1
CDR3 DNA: TGCGCCAGCAGCTTGGAGATGGGGGGAGGCACAGATACGCAGTATTTT
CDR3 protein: CASSLEMGGGTDTQYF

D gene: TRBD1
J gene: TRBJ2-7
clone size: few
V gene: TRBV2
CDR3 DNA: TGTGCCAGTAGGGACAGGTCCCGCGAGCAGTACTTC
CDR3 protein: CASRDRSREQYF

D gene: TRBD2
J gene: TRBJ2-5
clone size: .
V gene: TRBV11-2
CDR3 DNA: TGTGCCAGCAGCTTAGGAATAGCGGGGAACCAAGAGACCCAGTACTTC
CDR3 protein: CASSLGIAGNQETQYF

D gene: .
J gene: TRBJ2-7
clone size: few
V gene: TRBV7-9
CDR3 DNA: TGTGCCAGCAGCTTAAGACAGCAAACCTACGAGCAGTACTTC
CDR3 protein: CASSLRQQTYEQYF

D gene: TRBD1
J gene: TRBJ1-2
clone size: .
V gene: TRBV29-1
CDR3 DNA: TGCAGCGTCATATTACAGGGGACCTCTAACTATGGCTACACCTTC
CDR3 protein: CSVILQGTSNYGYTF

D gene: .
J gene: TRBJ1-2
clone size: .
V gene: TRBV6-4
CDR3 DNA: TGTGCCAACAATCCAGGGAGGGTGGACTATGGCTACACCTTC
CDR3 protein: CANNPGRVDYGYTF

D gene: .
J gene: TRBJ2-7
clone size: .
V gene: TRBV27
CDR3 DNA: TGTGCCAGCAGTTTATTGAGGAGGGACTCTCTATACGAGCAGTACTTC
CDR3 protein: CASSLLRRDSLYEQYF